The 31 T cell receptor beta chains below all came from one sample that was sequenced in a study of shared clonotypes between healthy human individuals. The assay was immunoSEQ multiplex PCR, and TCRdb's table has in-frame clones only and misses some. The sample yields around 1.5 million clones, nearly 99% seen once. What was sequenced was naive CD4+ T cells sorted from blood. The subset: CD45RA+ positively selected. These receptor sequences come from a man under 40 in good health.

Only one count was recorded for this clone. Written as DNA, the CDR3 is TGTGCCAGCAGCCGCGTACCTGACGAGCAGTACTTC. Translating it yields CASSRVPDEQYF. The chain recombines TRBV7-8 with TRBJ2-7, with D hard to call. The ends were cut back, 5 bases at V and 5 bases at J, with 10 bases in the middle. This CDR3 has 12 residues. From germline, CDR1 is SGHVS and CDR2 FQNEAQ.

This clone has just one count. The rearrangement joins TRBV10-3 to TRBJ2-7; 7 bases match TRBD2. CDR3 size: 16 residues. J was trimmed by 1 base and V by 3 bases; bases with no gene match: 9. Germline-derived CDR1 and CDR2 are ENHRY and SYGVKD. The CDR3 DNA sequence: TGTGCCATCAGTGAATGGGGCGCGGGAGAGTCCTACGAGCAGTACTTC. Encoded protein: CAISEWGAGESYEQYF.

This clone has just one count. This chain uses TRBV7-8 with TRBJ2-2, with TRBD2 matching over 11 bases. This CDR3 contains 18 residues. The junction had 6 bases not matched to a gene; V was cut back by 1 base and J by 2 bases. The germline V gene has CDR1 SGHVS and CDR2 FQNEAQ. The CDR3 sequence: CASSLGGSGRVNTGELFF. CDR3 nucleotide sequence: TGTGCCAGCAGCTTAGGGGGTAGCGGGAGGGTAAACACCGGGGAGCTGTTTTTT.

CDR3 DNA: TGTGCCAGCTCACCACCGGGGACTAGCGGGAGGGCCGCCACCGGGGAGCTGTTTTTT. Encoded protein: CASSPPGTSGRAATGELFF. V usage is TRBV18 and J usage is TRBJ2-2; the match to TRBD2 covers 16 bases. With V trimmed by 0 bases and J by 4 bases, 5 bases remained unmatched. The CDR3 contains 19 residues. Germline-derived CDR1 and CDR2 are KGHSH and LQKENI.

This clone came up once. V gene TRBV7-6 combines with J gene TRBJ2-1; 8 bases are shared with TRBD2. V lost 0 bases, J lost 6 bases, and 7 bases stayed unmatched. The germline CDR1 and CDR2 sequences are SGHVS and FNYEAQ. This CDR3 contains 16 residues. CDR3 amino acids: CASSLAGSGIGNEQFF. The CDR3 DNA sequence: TGTGCCAGCAGCTTAGCTGGTAGCGGGATTGGCAATGAGCAGTTCTTC. Complete variable domain (other parts from reference TRBV7-6 and TRBJ2-1): GAGVSQSPRYKVTKRGQDVALRCDPISGHVSLYWYRQALGQGPEFLTYFNYEAQQDKSGLPNDRFSAERPEGSISTLTIQRTEQRDSAMYRCASSLAGSGIGNEQFFGPGTRLTVL.

J is TRBJ2-5 and V is TRBV28; TRBD1 agrees at 9 bases. Germline lookup yields CDR1 MDHEN and CDR2 SYDVKM. The CDR3 length is 14 residues. The V and J ends lost 6 bases and 3 bases, in that order; junction bases with no gene match: 5. The CDR3 nucleotides read TGTGCCAGCAGGCGACAGGGGGGGGAAGAGACCCAGTACTTC. It is translated as CASRRQGGEETQYF.

J is TRBJ2-7 and V is TRBV11-2; D gene unclear. This CDR3 is 14 amino acids long. Germline values: CDR1 SGHAT, CDR2 FQNNGV. Trimming stripped 0 bases from V and 3 bases from J, with 9 bases between. DNA of the CDR3: TGTGCCAGCAGCTTAGATCCAGAACTCTACGAGCAGTACTTC. Translated: CASSLDPELYEQYF.

This rearrangement joins TRBV18 to TRBJ2-5; 7 nucleotides match TRBD1. The CDR3 is made up of 14 amino acids. After removal of 3 bases from V and 2 bases from J, the junction contained 3 bases not matched to a gene. CDR1 and CDR2 (germline): KGHSH, LQKENI. The CDR3: CASSPTGFQETQYF. The CDR3 DNA reads TGTGCCAGCTCACCGACAGGGTTTCAAGAGACCCAGTACTTC.

This rearrangement joins TRBV9 to TRBJ1-3, with D perhaps TRBD1 (6 bases). The V gene's germline CDR1 is SGDLS and CDR2 YYNGEE. The CDR3 totals 16 residues. The V gene lost 3 bases and the J gene lost 0 bases, with 13 bases spanning the gap. For the CDR3, the DNA is TGTGCCAGCAGCGCGCGGCCAGGGGCCTCTGGAAACACCATATATTTT. Amino acids: CASSARPGASGNTIYF. The full variable domain, completed using reference TRBV9 and TRBJ1-3, is DSGVTQTPKHLITATGQRVTLRCSPRSGDLSVYWYQQSLDQGLQFLIQYYNGEERAKGNILERFSAQQFPDLHSELNLSSLELGDSALYFCASSARPGASGNTIYFGEGSWLTVV.

The chain links TRBV7-3 to TRBJ2-5, with D uncertain. Germline V gene sequence: CDR1 SGHTA, CDR2 FQGTGA. This CDR3 is 15 amino acids long. The V gene lost 2 bases and the J gene lost 5 bases, with 15 bases spanning the gap. The CDR3 region is CASSLDGHPTETQYF. The CDR3 DNA follows: TGTGCCAGCAGCTTAGACGGGCATCCTACCGAGACCCAGTACTTC.

The chain links TRBV9 to TRBJ2-1, with D perhaps matching TRBD2 (6 bases). V was trimmed by 0 bases and J by 7 bases, leaving 14 bases between them. There are 15 residues in the CDR3. Per the germline V gene, CDR1 is SGDLS and CDR2 is YYNGEE. This chain's CDR3 is CASSVGDGSGNEQFF. CDR3 nucleotides: TGTGCCAGCAGCGTAGGTGACGGGAGTGGGAATGAGCAGTTCTTC. Full variable domain (rest looked up from reference TRBV9 and TRBJ2-1): DSGVTQTPKHLITATGQRVTLRCSPRSGDLSVYWYQQSLDQGLQFLIQYYNGEERAKGNILERFSAQQFPDLHSELNLSSLELGDSALYFCASSVGDGSGNEQFFGPGTRLTVL.

The chain employs TRBV7-9 and TRBJ2-3; D might be TRBD2 (6 bases). Deletions cut 7 bases from V and 0 bases from J, with 14 bases between. This CDR3 contains 15 residues. From germline, CDR1 is SEHNR and CDR2 FQNEAQ (reference sequence). CDR3 DNA sequence: TGTGCCAGCACCCCCGGGGCGGGAAGCACAGATACGCAGTATTTT. Its protein product is CASTPGAGSTDTQYF.

A note on this clone: This sample also contains other DNA sequences that code for the same CDR3. The rearrangement uses TRBV5-1 and TRBJ2-3, with D perhaps assigned TRBD1 or TRBD2 (5 bases each). In germline, CDR1 is SGHRS, CDR2 YFSETQ. This CDR3 is 14 amino acids long. The V end was cut by 4 bases, the J end by 0 bases, with 9 bases between. The CDR3 region has the DNA TGCGCCAGCAGCCTAGGGGACAGCACAGATACGCAGTATTTT. This gives the protein CASSLGDSTDTQYF.

The J gene is TRBJ1-1, the V gene TRBV11-2; D is perhaps TRBD1 (5 bases). The CDR3 loop spans 13 amino acids. CDR1 and CDR2 (germline): SGHAT, FQNNGV. V was shortened by 5 bases and J by 1 base, with 8 bases between the two germline ends. CDR3 sequence reads: CASSDSGNTEAFF. The CDR3 nucleotides are TGTGCCAGCAGCGACAGCGGGAACACTGAAGCTTTCTTT.

This clone was observed once. The chain couples TRBV28 to TRBJ1-4; maybe TRBD1 (5 bases). The germline gives CDR1 MDHEN, CDR2 SYDVKM. Trimming pared 7 bases from V and 10 bases from J, leaving 28 bases between. The CDR3 runs 17 residues. CDR3 sequence reads: CASIPRGTGSPRLKLFF. The CDR3 coding sequence is TGTGCCAGCATCCCCAGAGGTACAGGAAGCCCCCGACTAAAACTGTTTTTT.

The chain joins TRBV28 to TRBJ1-4; perhaps TRBD1 as D (6 bases). CDR3 length equals 15 residues. V dropped 7 bases and J dropped 2 bases, with 14 bases sitting between them. CDR1 MDHEN and CDR2 SYDVKM come from the germline V gene. CDR3 residues: CASTIGGGTNEKLFF. As DNA, the CDR3 is TGTGCCAGCACCATAGGGGGGGGGACTAATGAAAAACTGTTTTTT.

CDR3 amino acids: CASSIGSLLAGAWGEQFF. CDR3 DNA sequence: TGTGCCAGTAGTATAGGTTCCCTTCTAGCGGGAGCGTGGGGTGAGCAGTTCTTC. The V and J genes are TRBV19 and TRBJ2-1; 10 bases agree with TRBD2. Germline V gene lookup returns CDR1 LNHDA and CDR2 SQIVND (reference sequence). With 1 base clipped from V and 9 bases from J, the junction kept 15 bases outside the gene matches. This CDR3 contains 18 residues.

The J gene is TRBJ1-1, the V gene TRBV28; D not certain. V was pared by 4 bases and J by 1 base, with 16 bases between. The CDR3 consists of 16 residues. Germline V gives CDR1 MDHEN, CDR2 SYDVKM. In DNA, the CDR3 is TGTGCCAGCAGTTCCTACGGACTAGACCGGAACACTGAAGCTTTCTTT. Its translation is CASSSYGLDRNTEAFF.

This chain connects TRBV27 to TRBJ2-3; unclear D gene. V lost 2 bases to trimming and J lost 10 bases, with 16 bases between them. The CDR3 consists of 14 residues. Germline-derived CDR1 and CDR2 are MNHEY and SMNVEV (reference sequence). CDR3 in amino acids: CASSLAPTATAQYF. In DNA, the CDR3 is TGTGCCAGCAGTTTAGCACCAACCGCCACGGCGCAGTATTTT.

The rearrangement links TRBV4-3 to TRBJ2-7; 10 bases align to TRBD2. This CDR3 has 13 amino acids. CDR1 is LGHNA and CDR2 is YSLEER in the germline V gene. V lost 3 bases, J lost 8 bases, and 4 bases stayed unmatched. CDR3 DNA: TGCGCCAGCAGCCATGGGACTAGCGCTCAGCAGTACTTC. Protein product: CASSHGTSAQQYF.

The chain employs TRBV28 and TRBJ1-4; D is uncertain. V dropped 1 base and J dropped 10 bases, with 13 bases sitting between them. The CDR3 totals 14 residues. CDR1 and CDR2 from the germline V gene are MDHEN and SYDVKM. DNA of the CDR3: TGTGCCAGCAGTTTATTTGCATCCTCCGGAAAACTGTTTTTT. Translated: CASSLFASSGKLFF.

The V gene is TRBV5-1, the J gene TRBJ2-3, with 12 bases identical to TRBD2. CDR3 length: 16 amino acids. J gave up 4 bases and V 4 bases, and 7 bases lay outside the gene matches. Germline assignment: CDR1 SGHRS and CDR2 YFSETQ. The CDR3 DNA reads as TGCGCCAGCAGCCCGGCTAGCGGGAGGGCCTCAGATACGCAGTATTTT. Amino acid sequence: CASSPASGRASDTQYF.

In this sample, this clone turned up once. V usage is TRBV18 and J usage is TRBJ2-2, with a weak D call TRBD1 (5 bases). CDR1 KGHSH and CDR2 LQKENI come from the germline V gene. V was clipped by 4 bases and J by 6 bases, with 18 bases between them. The CDR3 is 16 residues long. The DNA for the CDR3 is TGTGCCAGCTCACACTCCGGCAAAAAGGGGTCCGGGGAGCTGTTTTTT. This codes for CASSHSGKKGSGELFF.

The chain uses TRBV5-4 and TRBJ2-1, with 8 bases aligning to TRBD2. Germline trimming cut 3 bases from V and 5 bases from J; bases unmatched to any gene: 7. The CDR3 is 15 residues long. CDR1 is SGHNT, CDR2 YYREEE, per germline (reference sequence). CDR3: CASSSQRELNNEQFF. CDR3 sequence (DNA): TGTGCCAGCAGCTCCCAGCGGGAGTTGAACAATGAGCAGTTCTTC.

The rearrangement uses TRBV19 and TRBJ2-2; 11 bases agree with TRBD1. CDR3 length equals 16 residues. Germline V gene lookup returns CDR1 LNHDA and CDR2 SQIVND (reference sequence). V shed 7 bases, J shed 6 bases, and the junction held 10 bases outside the gene matches. The CDR3 nucleotides are TGTGCCAGTAAGAGGGACAGGGGGGCCGAGGCCGGGGAGCTGTTTTTT. Translation gives CASKRDRGAEAGELFF. The whole variable domain, remainder taken from reference TRBV19 and TRBJ2-2, is DGGITQSPKYLFRKEGQNVTLSCEQNLNHDAMYWYRQDPGQGLRLIYYSQIVNDFQKGDIAEGYSVSREKKESFPLTVTSAQKNPTAFYLCASKRDRGAEAGELFFGEGSRLTVL.

The chain combines TRBV27 with TRBJ2-1, with 10 nucleotides matching TRBD2. Trimming took 9 bases from V and 7 from J; bases not matched to a gene: 12. CDR3 length: 15 amino acids. Germline V lookup: CDR1 MNHEY, CDR2 SMNVEV (reference sequence). CDR3 sequence (DNA): TGTGCCAGAGCGTTAAGGGCTAGCGGGAGTAATGAGCAGTTCTTC. It yields the protein CARALRASGSNEQFF.

The chain joins TRBV21-1 to TRBJ2-1; no DNA check was done on the table's D call, TRBD2. TRBV21-1 is listed as a pseudogene. The CDR3 is 11 amino acids. The CDR3 nucleotides are TGTGCCAGCAGCATAGTCGATGAGCAGTTCTTC. Its translation is CASSIVDEQFF.

The V and J genes are TRBV2 and TRBJ2-1, with 7 bases identical to TRBD2. CDR3 length: 15 amino acids. Germline V gives CDR1 SNHLY, CDR2 FYNNEI. Trimming at V came to 6 bases and at J to 6 bases, leaving 11 bases not matched to a gene. The CDR3 DNA sequence: TGTGCCAGCAGCCCCGGGACTACGAGCTCCAATGAGCAGTTCTTC. Its protein is CASSPGTTSSNEQFF.

V and J are TRBV25-1 and TRBJ2-5; 12 positions match TRBD2. This CDR3 contains 17 residues. The germline gives CDR1 MGHDK, CDR2 SYGVNS. Trimming cost V 2 bases and J 1 base; bases outside gene matches: 5. The CDR3 is CASSETSGRPGQETQYF. In DNA, the CDR3 is TGTGCCAGCAGTGAAACTAGCGGGAGGCCAGGCCAAGAGACCCAGTACTTC. The full variable domain, in which reference TRBV25-1 and TRBJ2-5 provide the parts outside the CDR3, is EADIYQTPRYLVIGTGKKITLECSQTMGHDKMYWYQQDPGMELHLIHYSYGVNSTEKGDLSSESTVSRIRTEHFPLTLESARPSHTSQYLCASSETSGRPGQETQYFGPGTRLLVL.

This chain connects TRBV7-9 to TRBJ2-1, with D maybe TRBD2 (5 bases). The ends were cut back, 10 bases at V and 1 base at J, with 17 bases in the middle. The CDR3 is 15 residues long. Germline-derived CDR1 and CDR2 are SEHNR and FQNEAQ (reference sequence). Here the CDR3 DNA reads TGTGCCACCACCCCCTCCCGGAGGTCCTACAATGAGCAGTTCTTC. Translated, it gives CATTPSRRSYNEQFF.

V is TRBV2 and J is TRBJ1-2; D is unresolved. CDR1 and CDR2 from the germline V gene are SNHLY and FYNNEI. The CDR3 sequence is 11 residues long. Trimming took 8 bases from V and 4 from J, leaving 8 bases between them. The CDR3 is CASGQPYGYTF. For the CDR3, the DNA is TGTGCCAGCGGTCAGCCCTATGGCTACACCTTC.